The clone carrying this TCR beta chain came up a few times. Sequencing was performed with immunoSEQ multiplex PCR; in TCRdb, only in-frame clones are kept and a portion is missing. The sample holds roughly 500,000 clones, about 80% seen once. This sample stems from a study of shared T cell receptors in the human thymus. This CDR3 spans 18 amino acids. Germline V CDR1 and CDR2: SGHKS, YYEKEE (reference sequence). With 0 bases removed from V and 5 bases from J, the gap between germline ends came to 24 bases. These records were also assigned to another study, of human thymus T cells.

This TCR derives from a boy in the first two years of life with a congenital heart defect. What was sequenced was thymocytes. This chain connects TRBV5-5 to TRBJ2-7, with a weak D call TRBD1 (5 bases). The CDR3 loop reads CASSLGFLGASNIHEQYF. CDR3 sequence (DNA): TGTGCCAGCAGCTTGGGGTTTTTAGGGGCCTCCAACATCCACGAGCAGTACTTC.